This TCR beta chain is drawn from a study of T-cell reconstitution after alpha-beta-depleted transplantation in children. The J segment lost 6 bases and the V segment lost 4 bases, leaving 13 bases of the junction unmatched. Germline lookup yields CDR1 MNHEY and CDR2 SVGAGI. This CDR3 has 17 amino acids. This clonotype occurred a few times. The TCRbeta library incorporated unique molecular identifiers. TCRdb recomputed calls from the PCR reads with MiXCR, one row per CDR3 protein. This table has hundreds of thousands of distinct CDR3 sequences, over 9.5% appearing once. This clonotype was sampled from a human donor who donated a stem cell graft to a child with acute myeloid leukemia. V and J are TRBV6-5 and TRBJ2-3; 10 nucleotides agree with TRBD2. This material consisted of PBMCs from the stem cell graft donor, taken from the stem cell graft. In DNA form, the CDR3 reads TGTGCCAGCAGTTCCGCCGGGGTAGCGGGAGGAGGGGATACGCAGTATTTT. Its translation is CASSSAGVAGGGDTQYF.